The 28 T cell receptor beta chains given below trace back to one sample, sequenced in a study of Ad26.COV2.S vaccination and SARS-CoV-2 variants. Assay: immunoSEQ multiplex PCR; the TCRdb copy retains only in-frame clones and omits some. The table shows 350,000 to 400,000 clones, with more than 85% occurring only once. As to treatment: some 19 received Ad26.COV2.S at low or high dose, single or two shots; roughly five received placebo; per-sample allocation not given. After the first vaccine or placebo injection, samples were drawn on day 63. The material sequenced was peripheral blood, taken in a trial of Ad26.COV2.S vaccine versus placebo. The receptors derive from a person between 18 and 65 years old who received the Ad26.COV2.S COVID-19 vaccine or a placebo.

Here the CDR3 DNA reads TGTGCCAGTAGTCGGTATATTAGCGGAGAAGAGACCCAGTACTTC. As protein: CASSRYISGEETQYF. This chain joins TRBV19 and TRBJ2-5; a possible D gene is TRBD2 (6 bases). Germline-derived CDR1 and CDR2 are LNHDA and SQIVND (reference sequence). This CDR3 spans 15 amino acids. With 5 bases removed from V and 3 bases from J, the gap between germline ends came to 16 bases.

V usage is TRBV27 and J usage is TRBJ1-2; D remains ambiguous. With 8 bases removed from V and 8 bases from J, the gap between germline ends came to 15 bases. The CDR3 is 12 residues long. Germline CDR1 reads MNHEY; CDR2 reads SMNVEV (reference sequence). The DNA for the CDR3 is TGTGCCAGCGGAACATTCGTAGGGGGCTACACCTTC. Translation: CASGTFVGGYTF.

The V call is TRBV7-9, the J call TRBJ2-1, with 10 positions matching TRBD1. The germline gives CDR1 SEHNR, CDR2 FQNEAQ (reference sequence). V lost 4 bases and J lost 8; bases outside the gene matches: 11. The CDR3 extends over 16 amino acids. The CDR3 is CASSSPPGQGFDEQFF. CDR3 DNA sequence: TGTGCCAGCAGCTCCCCCCCGGGACAGGGGTTCGATGAGCAGTTCTTC.

The CDR3 region is CASFPGGVMNTEAFF. Here the CDR3 DNA reads TGTGCCAGCTTCCCTGGGGGTGTCATGAACACTGAAGCTTTCTTT. The V gene is TRBV28, the J gene TRBJ1-1; D might be TRBD1 (5 bases). V lost 8 bases and J 0 bases, leaving 16 bases between the germline ends. The germline V gene has CDR1 MDHEN and CDR2 SYDVKM. The CDR3 consists of 15 residues.

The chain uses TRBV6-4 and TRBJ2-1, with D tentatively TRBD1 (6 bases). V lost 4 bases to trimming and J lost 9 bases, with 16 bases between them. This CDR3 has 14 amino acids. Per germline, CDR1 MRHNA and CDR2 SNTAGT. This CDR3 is CASSVSSTGLEQFF. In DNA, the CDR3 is TGTGCCAGCAGTGTCTCCTCAACAGGGCTTGAGCAGTTCTTC.

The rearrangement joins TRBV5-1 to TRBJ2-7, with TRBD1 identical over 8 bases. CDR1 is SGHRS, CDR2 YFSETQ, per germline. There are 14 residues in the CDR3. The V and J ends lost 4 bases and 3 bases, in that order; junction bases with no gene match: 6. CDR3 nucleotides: TGCGCCAGCAGCAGTGGACAGGGAGGCTACGAGCAGTACTTC. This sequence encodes CASSSGQGGYEQYF.

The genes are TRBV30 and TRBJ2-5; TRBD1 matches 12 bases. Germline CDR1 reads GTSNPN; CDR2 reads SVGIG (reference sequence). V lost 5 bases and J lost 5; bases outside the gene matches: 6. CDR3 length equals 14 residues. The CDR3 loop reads CAWGTGGGWETQYF. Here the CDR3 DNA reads TGTGCCTGGGGGACAGGGGGCGGTTGGGAGACCCAGTACTTC.

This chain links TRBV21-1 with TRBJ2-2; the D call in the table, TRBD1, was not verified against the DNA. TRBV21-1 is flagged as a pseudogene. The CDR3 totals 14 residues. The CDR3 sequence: CASSRGGNTGELFF. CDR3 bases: TGTGCCAGCAGCAGGGGCGGTAACACCGGGGAGCTGTTTTTT.

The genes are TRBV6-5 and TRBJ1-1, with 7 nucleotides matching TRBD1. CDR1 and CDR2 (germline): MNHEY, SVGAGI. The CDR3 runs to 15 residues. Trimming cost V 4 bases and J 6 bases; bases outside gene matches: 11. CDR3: CASSSPTGNLPEAFF. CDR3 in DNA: TGTGCCAGCAGTTCCCCGACAGGGAATCTGCCTGAAGCTTTCTTT.

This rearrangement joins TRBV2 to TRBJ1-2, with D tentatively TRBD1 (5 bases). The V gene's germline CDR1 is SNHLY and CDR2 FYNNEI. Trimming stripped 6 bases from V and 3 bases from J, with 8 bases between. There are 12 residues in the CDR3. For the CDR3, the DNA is TGTGCCAGCAGGCCGGGGGACTATGGCTACACCTTC. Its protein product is CASRPGDYGYTF.

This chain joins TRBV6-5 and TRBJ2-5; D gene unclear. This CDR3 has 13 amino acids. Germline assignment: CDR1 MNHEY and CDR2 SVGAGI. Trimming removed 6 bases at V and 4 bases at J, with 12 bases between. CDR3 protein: CASSSEIRETQYF. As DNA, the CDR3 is TGTGCCAGCAGCTCAGAAATTCGAGAGACCCAGTACTTC.

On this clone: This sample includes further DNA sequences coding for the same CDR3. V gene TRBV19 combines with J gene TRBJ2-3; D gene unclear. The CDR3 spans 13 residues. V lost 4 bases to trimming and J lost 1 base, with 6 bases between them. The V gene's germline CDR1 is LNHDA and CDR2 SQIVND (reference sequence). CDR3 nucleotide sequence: TGTGCCAGTAGTAGAGGACGCACAGATACGCAGTATTTT. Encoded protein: CASSRGRTDTQYF.

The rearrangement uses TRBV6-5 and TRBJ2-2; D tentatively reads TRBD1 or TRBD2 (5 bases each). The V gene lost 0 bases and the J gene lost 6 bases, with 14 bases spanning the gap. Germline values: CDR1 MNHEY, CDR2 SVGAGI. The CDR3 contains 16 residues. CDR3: CASSYSGGQRAGELFF. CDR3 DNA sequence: TGTGCCAGCAGTTACTCTGGGGGTCAGAGGGCCGGGGAGCTGTTTTTT.

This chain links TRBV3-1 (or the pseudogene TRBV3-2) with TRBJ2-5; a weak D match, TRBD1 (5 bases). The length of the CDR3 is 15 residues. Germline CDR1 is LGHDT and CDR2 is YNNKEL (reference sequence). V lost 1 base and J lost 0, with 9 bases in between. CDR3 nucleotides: TGTGCCAGCAGCCAAGGGTCAGGGTACCAAGAGACCCAGTACTTC. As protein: CASSQGSGYQETQYF.

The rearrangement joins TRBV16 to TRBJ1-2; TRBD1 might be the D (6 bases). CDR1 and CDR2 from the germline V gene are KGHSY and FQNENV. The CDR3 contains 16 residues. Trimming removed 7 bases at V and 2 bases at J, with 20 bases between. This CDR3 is CASTSHFGQGNYGYTF. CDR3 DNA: TGTGCCAGCACCTCCCACTTCGGGCAGGGGAACTATGGCTACACCTTC.

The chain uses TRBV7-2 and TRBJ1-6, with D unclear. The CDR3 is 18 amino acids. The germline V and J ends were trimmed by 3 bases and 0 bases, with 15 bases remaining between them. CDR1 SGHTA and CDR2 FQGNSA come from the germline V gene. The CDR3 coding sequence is TGTGCCAGCAGCTTGAAGGACCACGGGAGCTCCTATAATTCACCCCTCCACTTT. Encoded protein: CASSLKDHGSSYNSPLHF.

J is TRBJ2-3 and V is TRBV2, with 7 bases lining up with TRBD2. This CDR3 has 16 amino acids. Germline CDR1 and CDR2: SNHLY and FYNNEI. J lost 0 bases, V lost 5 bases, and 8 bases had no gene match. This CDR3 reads CASSTLAGTSTDTQYF. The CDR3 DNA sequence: TGTGCCAGCAGTACTTTAGCGGGCACTAGCACAGATACGCAGTATTTT.

The CDR3 bases are TGTGCCAGCAGCTTAGGGACCCTTTACACAGATACGCAGTATTTT. Translated: CASSLGTLYTDTQYF. V gene TRBV11-2 combines with J gene TRBJ2-3; no clear D. CDR3 size: 15 residues. V lost 1 base to trimming and J lost 2 bases, with 10 bases between them. Germline V gene lookup returns CDR1 SGHAT and CDR2 FQNNGV.

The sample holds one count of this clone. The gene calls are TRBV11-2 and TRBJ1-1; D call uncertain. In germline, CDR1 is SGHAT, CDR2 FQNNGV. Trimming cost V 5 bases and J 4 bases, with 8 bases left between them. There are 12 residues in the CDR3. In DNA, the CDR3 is TGTGCCAGCAGCCGAATACCCACTGAAGCTTTCTTT. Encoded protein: CASSRIPTEAFF.

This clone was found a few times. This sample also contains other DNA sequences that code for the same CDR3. The CDR3 here is CASSLNQPQHF. The CDR3 coding sequence is TGTGCCAGCAGTTTAAATCAGCCCCAGCATTTT. The chain carries TRBV12-3 or TRBV12-4 and TRBJ1-5; no clear D gene. V was shortened by 2 bases and J by 4 bases, with 0 bases between the two germline ends. This CDR3 spans 11 amino acids.

The CDR3 spells CASYRDSDYGYTF. CDR3 DNA: TGTGCCAGCTACAGGGATTCGGACTATGGCTACACCTTC. V is TRBV5-3 and J is TRBJ1-2; possibly TRBD1 for D (6 bases). TRBV5-3 belongs to the ORF category, with a function that is uncertain. Trimming stripped 8 bases from V and 3 bases from J, with 14 bases between. CDR3 length equals 13 residues.

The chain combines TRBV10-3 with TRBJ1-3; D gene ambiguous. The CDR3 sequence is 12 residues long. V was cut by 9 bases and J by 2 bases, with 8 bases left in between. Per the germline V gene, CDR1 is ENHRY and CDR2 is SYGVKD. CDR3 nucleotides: TGTGCCATTCTCCGTACTGGAAACACCATATATTTT. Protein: CAILRTGNTIYF.

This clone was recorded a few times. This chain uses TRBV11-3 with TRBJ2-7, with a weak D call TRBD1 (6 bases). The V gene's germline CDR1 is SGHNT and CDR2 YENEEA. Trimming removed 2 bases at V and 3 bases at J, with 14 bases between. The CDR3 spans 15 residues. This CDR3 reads CASSLNPGDGYEQYF. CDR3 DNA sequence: TGTGCCAGCAGCTTAAATCCAGGGGACGGCTACGAGCAGTACTTC.

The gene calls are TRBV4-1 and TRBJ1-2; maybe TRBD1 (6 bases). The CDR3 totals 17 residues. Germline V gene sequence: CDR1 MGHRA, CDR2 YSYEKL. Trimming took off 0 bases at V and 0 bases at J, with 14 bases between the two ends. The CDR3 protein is CASSQENRDQANYGYTF. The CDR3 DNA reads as TGCGCCAGCAGCCAAGAAAACAGGGACCAGGCTAACTATGGCTACACCTTC.

In DNA, the CDR3 is TGTGCCAGCAGCTTGGGCAGCTCTGGGGCCAACGTCCTGACTTTC. Translated, it gives CASSLGSSGANVLTF. V usage is TRBV28 and J usage is TRBJ2-6; D call uncertain. Germline loops: CDR1 MDHEN, CDR2 SYDVKM. V dropped 6 bases and J dropped 0 bases, with 9 bases sitting between them. The CDR3 spans 15 residues.

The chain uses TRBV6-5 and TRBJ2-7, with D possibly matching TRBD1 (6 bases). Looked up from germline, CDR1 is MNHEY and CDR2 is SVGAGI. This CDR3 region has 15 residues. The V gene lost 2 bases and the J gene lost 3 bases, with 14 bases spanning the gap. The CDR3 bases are TGTGCCAGCAGTTACGGTGGACAGAGGGTCTACGAGCAGTACTTC. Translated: CASSYGGQRVYEQYF.

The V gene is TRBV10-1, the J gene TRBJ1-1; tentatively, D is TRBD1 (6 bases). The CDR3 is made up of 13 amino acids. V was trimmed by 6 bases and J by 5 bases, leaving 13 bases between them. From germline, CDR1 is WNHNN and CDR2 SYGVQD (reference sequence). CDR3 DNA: TGCGCCAGCAGAGAAACAGGGAGGACTGAAGCTTTCTTT. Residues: CASRETGRTEAFF.

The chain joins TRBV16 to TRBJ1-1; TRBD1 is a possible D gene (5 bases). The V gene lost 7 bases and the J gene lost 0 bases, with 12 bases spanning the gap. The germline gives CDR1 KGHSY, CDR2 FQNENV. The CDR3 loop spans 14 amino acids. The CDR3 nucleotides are TGTGCCAGCACCACCGCAGGGATGAACACTGAAGCTTTCTTT. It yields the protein CASTTAGMNTEAFF.